Following are 5 T cell receptor beta chains from one sample sequenced in a study of blood T cell repertoires in COVID-19. Data came from immunoSEQ multiplex PCR; TCRdb stores just in-frame clones and leaves some out. The top ten hold about 11% of the sample, which has around 72,000 clones, just over 85% seen once. Sequenced input: peripheral blood. The receptors shown here come from a man in his 70s with active or convalescent COVID-19.

The V call is TRBV24-1, the J call TRBJ2-5; 9 bases align to TRBD2. Germline V gene lookup returns CDR1 KGHDR and CDR2 SFDVKD. This CDR3 region has 15 residues. J was trimmed by 5 bases and V by 3 bases; bases with no gene match: 6. CDR3 loop: CATSDPGTSRETQYF. The CDR3 bases are TGTGCCACCAGTGATCCCGGGACTAGCAGGGAGACCCAGTACTTC.

The J gene is TRBJ2-2, the V gene TRBV6-6; a possible D gene is TRBD1 (6 bases). Germline V lookup: CDR1 MNHNY, CDR2 SVGAGI (reference sequence). The CDR3 is 15 amino acids. Trimming stripped 0 bases from V and 7 bases from J, with 12 bases between. The CDR3 nucleotides read TGTGCCAGCAGTTACTCCCAGGGGTTGGGCGGGGAGCTGTTTTTT. Translation: CASSYSQGLGGELFF.

Worth noting for this clone: The junction differs from germline at one of its ends, possibly a read error. The CDR3 DNA reads as TGTGCCAGCAGTGAACAGCCCGAGAATGGAAAACTGTTTTTT. It encodes CASSEQPENGKLFF. The chain employs TRBV6-4 and TRBJ1-4; D not resolved. The CDR3 is 14 residues long. Per the germline V gene, CDR1 is MRHNA and CDR2 is SNTAGT.

This rearrangement joins TRBV2 to TRBJ1-3; D gene ambiguous. This CDR3 is built from 12 residues. With 2 bases removed from V and 4 bases from J, the gap between germline ends came to 3 bases. Germline CDR1 reads SNHLY; CDR2 reads FYNNEI. The CDR3 sequence: CASSEQGNTIYF. The CDR3 DNA reads as TGTGCCAGCAGTGAACAGGGAAACACCATATATTTT.

The J gene is TRBJ2-1, the V gene TRBV9; 10 nucleotides match TRBD1. Germline V gene lookup returns CDR1 SGDLS and CDR2 YYNGEE. The CDR3 is made up of 13 amino acids. After removal of 5 bases from V and 8 bases from J, the junction contained 4 bases not matched to a gene. CDR3: CASRKTGGYEQFF. The DNA of the CDR3 is TGTGCCAGCAGAAAGACAGGGGGCTATGAGCAGTTCTTC.